This is a list of T cell receptor beta chains from one sample in a study of blood T cell repertoires in COVID-19. Sequenced by immunoSEQ multiplex PCR; TCRdb stores in-frame clones only, minus some. The table has around 300,000 clones, around 86% seen once. Sequenced: PBMCs or T cells enriched from blood (not recorded which). The origin of the receptors is a woman in her thirties or forties who had recovered from COVID-19. CDR3s include the opening cysteine and the closing phenylalanine or tryptophan.

cdr3_aa: CASSFRGTNYGYTF
v_call: TRBV19
j_call: TRBJ1-2

cdr3_aa: CASSYSTGGTYGYTF
v_call: TRBV6-5
j_call: TRBJ1-2

cdr3_aa: CASSDAGGGTGELFF
v_call: TRBV6-4
j_call: TRBJ2-2

cdr3_aa: CASSSKGGPNEKLFF
v_call: TRBV5-1
j_call: TRBJ1-4

cdr3_aa: CASSLGTSGYNEQFF
v_call: TRBV7-3
j_call: TRBJ2-1

cdr3_aa: CASSPRRGANEKLFF
v_call: TRBV9
j_call: TRBJ1-4

cdr3_aa: CASSPDHTQPQHF
v_call: TRBV5-1
j_call: TRBJ1-5

cdr3_aa: CASSSRGNPYEQYF
v_call: TRBV11-3
j_call: TRBJ2-7

cdr3_aa: CASSSDRETHYGYTF
v_call: TRBV27
j_call: TRBJ1-2

cdr3_aa: CASSQSVLRGAGEQFF
v_call: TRBV4-1
j_call: TRBJ2-1

cdr3_aa: CASSQDREAFF
v_call: TRBV12-3/TRBV12-4
j_call: TRBJ1-1

cdr3_aa: CASSQSRGVVEAFF
v_call: TRBV3-1/TRBV3-2
j_call: TRBJ1-1

cdr3_aa: CASSPTGTQETQYF
v_call: TRBV7-7
j_call: TRBJ2-5

cdr3_aa: CASSLSYHRDDYGYTF
v_call: TRBV13
j_call: TRBJ1-2

cdr3_aa: CAEERDSGTPSGNTIYF
v_call: TRBV7-9
j_call: TRBJ1-3

cdr3_aa: CASSIGTSGSYEQYF
v_call: TRBV19
j_call: TRBJ2-7

cdr3_aa: CATSRAASTGAGELFF
v_call: TRBV15
j_call: TRBJ2-2

cdr3_aa: CATNSGGGTEAFF
v_call: TRBV19
j_call: TRBJ1-1

cdr3_aa: CAWGWDRNTGELFF
v_call: TRBV30
j_call: TRBJ2-2

cdr3_aa: CASRTDRGATGELFF
v_call: TRBV6-5
j_call: TRBJ2-2

cdr3_aa: CASSAFGQGFSGANVLTF
v_call: TRBV7-6
j_call: TRBJ2-6

cdr3_aa: CASSEAGTGGGNTIYF
v_call: TRBV6-1
j_call: TRBJ1-3

cdr3_aa: CASSQETGIGEKLFF
v_call: TRBV4-3
j_call: TRBJ1-4

cdr3_aa: CAWSGGGLNEKLFF
v_call: TRBV30
j_call: TRBJ1-4

cdr3_aa: CASSQVILAGGRGPYEQYF
v_call: TRBV4-2
j_call: TRBJ2-7

cdr3_aa: CASSQGAGSGNTIYF
v_call: TRBV3-1/TRBV3-2
j_call: TRBJ1-3

cdr3_aa: CASSITGGPYEQYF
v_call: TRBV7-2
j_call: TRBJ2-7